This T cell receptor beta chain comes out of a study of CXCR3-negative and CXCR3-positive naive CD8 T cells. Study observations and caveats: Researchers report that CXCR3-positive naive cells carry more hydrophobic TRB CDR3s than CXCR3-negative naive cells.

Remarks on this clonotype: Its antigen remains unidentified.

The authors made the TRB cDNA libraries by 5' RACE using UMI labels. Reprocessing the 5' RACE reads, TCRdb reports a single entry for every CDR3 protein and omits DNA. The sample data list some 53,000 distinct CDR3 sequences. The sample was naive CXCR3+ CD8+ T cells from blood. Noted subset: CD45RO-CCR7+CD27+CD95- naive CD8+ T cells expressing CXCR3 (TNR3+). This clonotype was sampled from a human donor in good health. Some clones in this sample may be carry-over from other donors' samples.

This CDR3 is CSVDPAGVYNEQFF. This sequence joins TRBV29-1 and TRBJ2-1; no DNA is available, so the TRBD2 call from TCRdb remains unchecked. The length of the CDR3 is 14 residues. The V gene's germline CDR1 is SQVTM and CDR2 ANQGSEA.